These 19 T cell receptor beta chains originate from one sample sequenced in a study of OX40 agonist ivuxolimab in advanced cancers. Library prep was done by the immunoSEQ multiplex PCR assay. The clones in this table, taken by TCRdb from immuneACCESS, are in-frame only. Not every clone is retained; where verified, under half of the shortfall comes from an unresolved V gene, and the cause of the rest is unknown. The sample table contains more than 35,000 clones; only one count was recorded for approximately 90% of them. Roughly 2.4% of the sample belongs to the ten largest clones. Here the sequenced sample was CD4+ or CD8+ T cells sorted from blood, taken in a trial of the OX40 agonist ivuxolimab. All receptors come from an adult with an advanced solid tumor such as melanoma, head and neck, liver or kidney cancer.

V is TRBV5-1 and J is TRBJ2-3; D is unclear. The CDR3 extends over 16 amino acids. Germline lookup yields CDR1 SGHRS and CDR2 YFSETQ. Deletions cut 0 bases from V and 0 bases from J, with 11 bases between. This CDR3 reads CASSLAAGPSTDTQYF. The CDR3 coding sequence is TGCGCCAGCAGCTTGGCGGCAGGCCCTAGCACAGATACGCAGTATTTT.

The chain employs TRBV9 and TRBJ2-1; unclear D gene. V lost 3 bases, J lost 2 bases, and 12 bases lay in between. This CDR3 comprises 15 residues. CDR1 and CDR2 (germline): SGDLS, YYNGEE. The CDR3 DNA reads TGTGCCAGCAGCGGTACCGGGTCAACCTACAATGAGCAGTTCTTC. Its translation is CASSGTGSTYNEQFF.

The chain recombines TRBV6-6 with TRBJ1-1, with unresolved D. This CDR3 comprises 14 residues. V lost 2 bases, J lost 1 base, and 8 bases lay in between. Germline CDR1 MNHNY, CDR2 SVGAGI (reference sequence). CDR3 protein: CASSYRRTNTEAFF. CDR3 DNA sequence: TGTGCCAGCAGTTACCGGAGGACGAACACTGAAGCTTTCTTT.

This chain connects TRBV4-1 to TRBJ2-3; no reliable D call. In germline, CDR1 is MGHRA, CDR2 YSYEKL. The V end was cut by 0 bases, the J end by 6 bases, with 10 bases between. This CDR3 spans 14 amino acids. CDR3 bases: TGCGCCAGCAGCCAAGAAGAAGGTCGGGATACGCAGTATTTT. This codes for CASSQEEGRDTQYF.

The V gene is TRBV6-6, the J gene TRBJ2-7; 7 bases agree with TRBD1. The CDR3 sequence is 12 residues long. Germline CDR1 and CDR2: MNHNY and SVGAGI (reference sequence). The V and J ends lost 7 bases and 6 bases, in that order; junction bases with no gene match: 6. The CDR3 DNA reads TGTGCCAGCACACGGGACAGCGGCGAGCAGTACTTC. Translation: CASTRDSGEQYF.

The V call is TRBV10-3, the J call TRBJ1-2, with 10 bases aligning to TRBD1. Germline V gene data show CDR1 as ENHRY and CDR2 as SYGVKD. Trimming cost V 3 bases and J 8 bases; bases outside gene matches: 9. The length of the CDR3 is 15 residues. The CDR3 DNA reads TGTGCCATCAGTGAATCAGGACAGGGGGATGGAGGCTACACCTTC. Its translation is CAISESGQGDGGYTF.

V usage is TRBV4-1 and J usage is TRBJ2-5, with TRBD1 as a possible D gene (5 bases). The V end was cut by 1 base, the J end by 4 bases, with 10 bases between. CDR1 is MGHRA and CDR2 is YSYEKL in the germline V gene. The CDR3 has 14 residues. CDR3: CASSQAQGRETQYF. The CDR3 DNA reads as TGCGCCAGCAGCCAAGCTCAGGGTAGAGAGACCCAGTACTTC.

The chain joins TRBV19 to TRBJ2-5; tentatively, D is TRBD1 or TRBD2 (7 bases each). V dropped 6 bases and J dropped 4 bases, with 15 bases sitting between them. The CDR3 totals 14 residues. CDR1 is LNHDA, CDR2 SQIVND, per germline (reference sequence). For the CDR3, the DNA is TGTGCCAGTAGGTCCCCAGGGGGGGGAGAGACCCAGTACTTC. Translation gives CASRSPGGGETQYF. Looking up the rest from reference TRBV19 and TRBJ2-5 gives the full variable domain: DGGITQSPKYLFRKEGQNVTLSCEQNLNHDAMYWYRQDPGQGLRLIYYSQIVNDFQKGDIAEGYSVSREKKESFPLTVTSAQKNPTAFYLCASRSPGGGETQYFGPGTRLLVL.

V gene TRBV5-4 combines with J gene TRBJ2-6; D unresolved. Looked up from germline, CDR1 is SGHNT and CDR2 is YYREEE (reference sequence). V shed 0 bases and J shed 1 base, with 5 bases lying between them. There are 15 residues in the CDR3. The CDR3 spells CASSLEPSGANVLTF. The DNA for the CDR3 is TGTGCCAGCAGCTTGGAACCATCTGGGGCCAACGTCCTGACTTTC.

This clone was picked up one time. This chain links TRBV6-6 with TRBJ2-7; D possibly corresponds to TRBD1 (6 bases). The CDR3 is made up of 13 amino acids. Germline V gives CDR1 MNHNY, CDR2 SVGAGI (reference sequence). The germline V and J ends were trimmed by 10 bases and 3 bases, with 16 bases remaining between them. CDR3 coding DNA: TGTGCCAACTCGAACGGACAGAACTACGAGCAGTACTTC. Protein product: CANSNGQNYEQYF.

This rearrangement joins TRBV4-1 to TRBJ1-3; D is uncertain. Trimming pared 5 bases from V and 0 bases from J, leaving 17 bases between. CDR3 length equals 17 residues. Germline CDR1 is MGHRA and CDR2 is YSYEKL. The CDR3 is CASSTRPETRSGNTIYF. CDR3 DNA: TGCGCCAGCAGCACGCGCCCTGAGACACGCTCTGGAAACACCATATATTTT.

The CDR3 loop is CASILGGSSYGYTF. The CDR3, as DNA: TGTGCCAGCATTCTCGGAGGTTCGAGCTATGGCTACACCTTC. This chain connects TRBV2 to TRBJ1-2; D unclear. The CDR3 is 14 amino acids. V lost 7 bases to trimming and J lost 4 bases, with 16 bases between them. Germline loops: CDR1 SNHLY, CDR2 FYNNEI.

J is TRBJ1-1 and V is TRBV9, with D possibly matching TRBD1 (5 bases). CDR3 size: 13 residues. V was cut by 2 bases and J by 11 bases, with 16 bases left in between. CDR1 is SGDLS, CDR2 YYNGEE, per germline. In DNA, the CDR3 is TGTGCCAGCAGCGTCGGGGGGTTAGTGCCGGCTTTCTTT. Amino acid sequence: CASSVGGLVPAFF.

V usage is TRBV6-1 and J usage is TRBJ2-7; 7 nucleotides match TRBD1. CDR3 length: 15 amino acids. The V segment lost 7 bases and the J segment 0 bases; nucleotides outside the gene matches: 9. Germline assignment: CDR1 MNHNS and CDR2 SASEGT. The CDR3 is CASKWTTGSSYEQYF. Written as DNA, the CDR3 is TGTGCCAGCAAGTGGACGACAGGGAGCTCCTACGAGCAGTACTTC.

V is TRBV5-1 and J is TRBJ2-7, with TRBD2 matching over 12 bases. With V trimmed by 0 bases and J by 6 bases, 13 bases remained unmatched. CDR1 and CDR2 from the germline V gene are SGHRS and YFSETQ. This CDR3 is 18 amino acids long. CDR3 loop: CASSLELAGGPSSSEQYF. In DNA form, the CDR3 reads TGCGCCAGCAGCTTGGAACTAGCGGGGGGCCCCTCCAGCAGCGAGCAGTACTTC.

The rearrangement uses TRBV9 and TRBJ2-6; D unclear. Between the trimmed V and J ends, which lost 0 bases and 3 bases, there was a span of 7 bases. This CDR3 has 15 residues. CDR1 is SGDLS and CDR2 is YYNGEE in the germline V gene. The DNA for the CDR3 is TGTGCCAGCAGCGTAGAGGGTCGTGGGGCCAACGTCCTGACTTTC. Translating it yields CASSVEGRGANVLTF. The entire variable domain, with the rest obtained from reference TRBV9 and TRBJ2-6, is as follows: DSGVTQTPKHLITATGQRVTLRCSPRSGDLSVYWYQQSLDQGLQFLIQYYNGEERAKGNILERFSAQQFPDLHSELNLSSLELGDSALYFCASSVEGRGANVLTFGAGSRLTVL.

CDR3 nucleotide sequence: TGCGCCAGCAGCTACACAGGGAACACTGAAGCTTTCTTT. It specifies CASSYTGNTEAFF. J is TRBJ1-1 and V is TRBV5-1; TRBD1 might be the D (5 bases). CDR3 size: 13 residues. Germline CDR1 is SGHRS and CDR2 is YFSETQ. V was clipped by 3 bases and J by 1 base, with 7 bases between them.

The gene calls are TRBV10-3 and TRBJ2-2, with D hard to call. CDR3 length: 13 residues. Trimming stripped 6 bases from V and 0 bases from J, with 5 bases between. Germline V lookup: CDR1 ENHRY, CDR2 SYGVKD. The CDR3 here is CAIRIPNTGELFF. CDR3 DNA sequence: TGTGCCATCAGAATTCCGAACACCGGGGAGCTGTTTTTT.

The J gene is TRBJ2-7, the V gene TRBV11-2; D remains ambiguous. V gave up 1 base and J gave up 0 bases, with 10 bases separating them. The CDR3 sequence is 15 residues long. CDR1 is SGHAT, CDR2 FQNNGV, per germline. The CDR3 coding sequence is TGTGCCAGCAGCTTAGTGGCTCAGAGCTCCTACGAGCAGTACTTC. Protein: CASSLVAQSSYEQYF.